One sample yielded the 10 T cell receptor beta chains listed below, sequenced in a study of blood T cell repertoires in COVID-19. Data came from immunoSEQ multiplex PCR; TCRdb stores just in-frame clones and leaves some out. The repertoire holds 200,000 to 250,000 clones, with roughly 87% as singletons. The sample comprised peripheral blood. The origin of the receptors is a woman younger than 35 who had recovered from COVID-19.

The chain recombines TRBV12-1 with TRBJ1-1; the D call of TRBD1 is as the table states it, not checked on the DNA. TRBV12-1 has pseudogene status. The CDR3 sequence is 15 residues long. CDR3 protein: CASSFVPGSSAEAFF. Written as DNA, the CDR3 is TGTGCCAGCAGCTTTGTCCCAGGCTCCTCCGCTGAAGCTTTCTTT.

J is TRBJ2-7 and V is TRBV9, with 7 positions matching TRBD1. The J segment lost 2 bases and the V segment lost 3 bases, leaving 5 bases of the junction unmatched. The length of the CDR3 is 14 residues. The V gene's germline CDR1 is SGDLS and CDR2 YYNGEE. CDR3 sequence reads: CASSARDSPYEQYF. For the CDR3, the DNA is TGTGCCAGCAGCGCCCGGGACAGTCCCTACGAGCAGTACTTC.

CDR3 bases: TGTGCCAGCAGCTATACAGGGGAAGAGAGCAATCAGCCCCAGCATTTT. This encodes CASSYTGEESNQPQHF. This chain links TRBV5-5 with TRBJ1-5, with 7 bases fitting TRBD1. Germline V gene lookup returns CDR1 SGHKS and CDR2 YYEKEE (reference sequence). V shed 3 bases and J 1 base; nucleotides not matched to a gene: 7. The length of the CDR3 is 16 residues.

The J gene is TRBJ2-1, the V gene TRBV7-6; 11 bases are shared with TRBD2. V lost 5 bases, J lost 7 bases, and 10 bases stayed unmatched. The CDR3 contains 16 residues. From germline, CDR1 is SGHVS and CDR2 FNYEAQ. The CDR3 region has the DNA TGTGCCAGCAGCAGGCGGACTAGCGGGTTTGGTAATGAGCAGTTCTTC. Translated, it gives CASSRRTSGFGNEQFF.

The chain uses TRBV29-1 and TRBJ2-1; possible D gene TRBD1, 7 bases. V lost 0 bases to trimming and J lost 3 bases, with 12 bases between them. The V gene's germline CDR1 is SQVTM and CDR2 ANQGSEA. This CDR3 region has 15 residues. The CDR3 loop reads CSVEDRGTVYNEQFF. The CDR3 bases are TGCAGCGTTGAAGATCGGGGGACAGTCTACAATGAGCAGTTCTTC.

The rearrangement links TRBV15 to TRBJ1-1; tentatively, D is TRBD1 (5 bases). V lost 4 bases and J 4 bases, leaving 16 bases between the germline ends. The CDR3 loop spans 15 amino acids. The germline V gene has CDR1 LNHNV and CDR2 YYDKDF (reference sequence). The DNA of the CDR3 is TGTGCCACCAGCATCCGGACGGGGGTACCCACTGAAGCTTTCTTT. As protein: CATSIRTGVPTEAFF.

The rearrangement joins TRBV12-5 to TRBJ2-1; 9 positions match TRBD1. Germline V gene lookup returns CDR1 LGHNT and CDR2 FRNRAP. Germline trimming cut 2 bases from V and 4 bases from J; bases unmatched to any gene: 3. CDR3 length: 15 amino acids. Here the CDR3 DNA reads TGTGCTAGTGGTTTGCTTGGGACAGGGTACAATGAGCAGTTCTTC. It is translated as CASGLLGTGYNEQFF. The full variable domain, completed using reference TRBV12-5 and TRBJ2-1, is DARVTQTPRHKVTEMGQEVTMRCQPILGHNTVFWYRQTMMQGLELLAYFRNRAPLDDSGMPKDRFSAEMPDATLATLKIQPSEPRDSAVYFCASGLLGTGYNEQFFGPGTRLTVL.

The chain employs TRBV3-1 (or the pseudogene TRBV3-2) and TRBJ2-4; D not certain. Germline CDR1 and CDR2: LGHDT and YNNKEL (reference sequence). There are 12 residues in the CDR3. V was shortened by 3 bases and J by 3 bases, with 3 bases between the two germline ends. CDR3 residues: CASSHVKNIQYF. The CDR3 bases are TGTGCCAGCAGCCACGTCAAAAACATTCAGTACTTC.

This clone was recorded a few times. The rearrangement links TRBV7-3 to TRBJ1-2; 9 nucleotides match TRBD1. The length of the CDR3 is 15 residues. Per germline, CDR1 SGHTA and CDR2 FQGTGA. V trimming: 0 bases; J trimming: 4 bases; junction bases outside the gene matches: 3. Here the CDR3 DNA reads TGTGCCAGCAGCTTAACTACAGGGGGCCTCTATGGCTACACCTTC. Translated: CASSLTTGGLYGYTF.

The V call is TRBV21-1, the J call TRBJ2-7; TRBD2, the table's D call, was not compared with the DNA. TRBV21-1 is designated a pseudogene. The CDR3 length is 16 residues. The CDR3 spells CASSNRREAPYYEQYF. CDR3 nucleotide sequence: TGTGCCAGCAGCAATCGGCGGGAGGCCCCATACTACGAGCAGTACTTC.